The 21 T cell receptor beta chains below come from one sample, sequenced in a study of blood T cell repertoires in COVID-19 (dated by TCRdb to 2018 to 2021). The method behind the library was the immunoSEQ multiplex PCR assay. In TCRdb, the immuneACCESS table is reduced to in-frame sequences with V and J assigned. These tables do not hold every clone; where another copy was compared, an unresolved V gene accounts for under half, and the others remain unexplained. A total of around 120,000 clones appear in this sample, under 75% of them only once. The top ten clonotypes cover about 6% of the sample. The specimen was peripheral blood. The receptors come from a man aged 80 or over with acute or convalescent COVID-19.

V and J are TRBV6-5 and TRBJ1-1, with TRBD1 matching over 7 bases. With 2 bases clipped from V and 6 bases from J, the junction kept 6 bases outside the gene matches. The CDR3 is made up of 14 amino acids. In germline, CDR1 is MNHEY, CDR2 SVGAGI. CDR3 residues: CASSYNRGEAEAFF. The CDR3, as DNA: TGTGCCAGCAGTTACAACAGGGGAGAGGCTGAAGCTTTCTTT.

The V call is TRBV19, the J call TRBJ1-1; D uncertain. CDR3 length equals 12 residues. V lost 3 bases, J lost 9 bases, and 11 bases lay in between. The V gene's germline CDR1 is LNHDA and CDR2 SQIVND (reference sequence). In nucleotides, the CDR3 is TGTGCCAGTAGTATCCCCGGGAACAAAGCTTTCTTT. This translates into CASSIPGNKAFF.

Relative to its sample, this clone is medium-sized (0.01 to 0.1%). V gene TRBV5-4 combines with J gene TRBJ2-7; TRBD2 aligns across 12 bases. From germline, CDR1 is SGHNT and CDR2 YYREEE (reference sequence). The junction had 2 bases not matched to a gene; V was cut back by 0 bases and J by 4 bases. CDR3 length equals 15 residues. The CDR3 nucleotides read TGTGCCAGCAGCTTGGAAGGGACTAGCGGGTACGAGCAGTACTTC. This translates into CASSLEGTSGYEQYF.

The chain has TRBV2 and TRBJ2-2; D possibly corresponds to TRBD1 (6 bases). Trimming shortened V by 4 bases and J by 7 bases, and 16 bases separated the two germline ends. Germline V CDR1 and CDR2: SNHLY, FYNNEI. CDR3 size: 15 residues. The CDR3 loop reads CASSAEGQGIGELFF. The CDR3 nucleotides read TGTGCCAGCAGTGCCGAAGGCCAGGGGATCGGGGAGCTGTTTTTT.

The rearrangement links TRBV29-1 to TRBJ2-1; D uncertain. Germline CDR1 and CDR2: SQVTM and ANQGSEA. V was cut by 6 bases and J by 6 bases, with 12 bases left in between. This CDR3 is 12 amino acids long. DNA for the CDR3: TGCAGCGTCGCCGCGAGTTTCAATGAGCAGTTCTTC. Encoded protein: CSVAASFNEQFF.

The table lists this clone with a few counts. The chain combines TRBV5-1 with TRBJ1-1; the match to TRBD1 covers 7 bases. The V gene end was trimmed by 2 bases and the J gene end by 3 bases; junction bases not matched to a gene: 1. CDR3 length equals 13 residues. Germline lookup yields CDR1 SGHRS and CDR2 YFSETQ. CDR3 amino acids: CASSFDRDTEAFF. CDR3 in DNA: TGCGCCAGCAGCTTTGACAGGGACACTGAAGCTTTCTTT.

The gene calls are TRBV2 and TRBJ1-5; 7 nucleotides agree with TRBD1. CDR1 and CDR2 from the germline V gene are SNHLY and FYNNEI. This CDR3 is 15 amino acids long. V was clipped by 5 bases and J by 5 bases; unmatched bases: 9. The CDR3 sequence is CASSHYGQADQPQHF. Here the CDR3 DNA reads TGTGCCAGCAGTCACTATGGACAGGCCGATCAGCCCCAGCATTTT.

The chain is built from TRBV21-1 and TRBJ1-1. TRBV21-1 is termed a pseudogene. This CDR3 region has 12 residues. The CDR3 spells CASSTGWTEAFF. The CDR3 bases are TGTGCCAGCAGCACGGGTTGGACTGAAGCTTTCTTT.

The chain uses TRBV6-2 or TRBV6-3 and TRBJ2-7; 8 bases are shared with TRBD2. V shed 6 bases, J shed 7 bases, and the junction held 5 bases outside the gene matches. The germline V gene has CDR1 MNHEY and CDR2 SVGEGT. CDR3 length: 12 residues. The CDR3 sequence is CASSPRGVEQYF. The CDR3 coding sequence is TGTGCCAGCAGCCCGCGGGGGGTTGAGCAGTACTTC.

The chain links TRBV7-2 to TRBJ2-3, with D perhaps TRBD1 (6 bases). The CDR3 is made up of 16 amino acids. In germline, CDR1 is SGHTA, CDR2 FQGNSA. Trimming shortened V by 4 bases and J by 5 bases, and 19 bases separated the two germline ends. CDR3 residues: CASSSAPTGGIDTQYF. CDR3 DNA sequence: TGTGCCAGCAGCTCCGCCCCGACAGGCGGTATAGATACGCAGTATTTT.

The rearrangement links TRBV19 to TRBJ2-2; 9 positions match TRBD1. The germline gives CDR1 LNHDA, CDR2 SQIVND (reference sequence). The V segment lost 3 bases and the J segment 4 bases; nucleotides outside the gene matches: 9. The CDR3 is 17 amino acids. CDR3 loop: CASSILRDRVVTGELFF. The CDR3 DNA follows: TGTGCCAGTAGTATTCTCCGGGACAGGGTCGTCACCGGGGAGCTGTTTTTT. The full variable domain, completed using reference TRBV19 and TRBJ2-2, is DGGITQSPKYLFRKEGQNVTLSCEQNLNHDAMYWYRQDPGQGLRLIYYSQIVNDFQKGDIAEGYSVSREKKESFPLTVTSAQKNPTAFYLCASSILRDRVVTGELFFGEGSRLTVL.

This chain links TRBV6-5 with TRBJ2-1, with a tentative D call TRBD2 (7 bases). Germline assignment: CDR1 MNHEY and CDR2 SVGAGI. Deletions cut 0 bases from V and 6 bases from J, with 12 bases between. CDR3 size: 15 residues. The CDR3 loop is CASSYSIAGANEQFF. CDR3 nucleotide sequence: TGTGCCAGCAGTTACTCGATTGCGGGGGCCAATGAGCAGTTCTTC.

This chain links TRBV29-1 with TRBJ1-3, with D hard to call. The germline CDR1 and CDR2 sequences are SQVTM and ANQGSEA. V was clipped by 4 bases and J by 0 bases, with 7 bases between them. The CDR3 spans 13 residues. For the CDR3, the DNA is TGCAGCGTTGGAGCAAGCTCTGGAAACACCATATATTTT. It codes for CSVGASSGNTIYF.

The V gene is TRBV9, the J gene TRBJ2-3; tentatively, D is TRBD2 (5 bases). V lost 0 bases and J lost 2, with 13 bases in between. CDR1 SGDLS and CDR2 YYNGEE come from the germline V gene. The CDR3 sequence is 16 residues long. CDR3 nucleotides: TGTGCCAGCAGCGTAGGAGTTAGCGCTCCCACAGATACGCAGTATTTT. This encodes CASSVGVSAPTDTQYF.

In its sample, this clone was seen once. The CDR3 region is CASSEGSGQNSPLHF. In DNA form, the CDR3 reads TGTGCCAGCAGTGAGGGGTCAGGGCAGAATTCACCCCTCCACTTT. The chain combines TRBV2 with TRBJ1-6; tentatively, D is TRBD1 (5 bases). The V and J ends lost 3 bases and 7 bases respectively, with 13 bases between them. Germline lookup yields CDR1 SNHLY and CDR2 FYNNEI. The CDR3 has 15 residues.

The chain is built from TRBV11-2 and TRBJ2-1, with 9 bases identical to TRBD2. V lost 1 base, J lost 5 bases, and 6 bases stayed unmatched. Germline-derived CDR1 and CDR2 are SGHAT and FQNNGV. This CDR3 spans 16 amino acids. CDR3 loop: CASSLGGSGSHNEQFF. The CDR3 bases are TGTGCCAGCAGCTTAGGGGGTAGCGGGAGTCACAATGAGCAGTTCTTC.

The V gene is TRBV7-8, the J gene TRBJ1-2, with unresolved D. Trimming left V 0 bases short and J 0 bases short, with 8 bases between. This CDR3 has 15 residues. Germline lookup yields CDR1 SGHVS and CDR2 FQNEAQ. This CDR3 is CASSLASGANYGYTF. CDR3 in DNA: TGTGCCAGCAGCTTAGCTTCGGGAGCTAACTATGGCTACACCTTC.

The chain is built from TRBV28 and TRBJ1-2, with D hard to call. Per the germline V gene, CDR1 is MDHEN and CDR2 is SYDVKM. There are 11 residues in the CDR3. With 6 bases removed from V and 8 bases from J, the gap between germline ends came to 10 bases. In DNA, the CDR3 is TGTGCCAGCAGCACCCCCAGGGGCTACACCTTC. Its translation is CASSTPRGYTF.

The CDR3 DNA is TGTGCCAGCAGCGCGCGGGAGGGGTCCTACAATGAGCAGTTCTTC. Protein sequence: CASSAREGSYNEQFF. V usage is TRBV9 and J usage is TRBJ2-1; TRBD2 aligns across 9 bases. The J segment lost 1 base and the V segment lost 3 bases, leaving 2 bases of the junction unmatched. Germline assignment: CDR1 SGDLS and CDR2 YYNGEE. The CDR3 covers 15 residues.

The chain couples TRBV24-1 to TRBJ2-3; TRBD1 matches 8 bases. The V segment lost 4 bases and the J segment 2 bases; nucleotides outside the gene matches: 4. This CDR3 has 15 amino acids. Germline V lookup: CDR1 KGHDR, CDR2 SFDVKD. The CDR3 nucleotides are TGTGCCACCAGTGAGGGACAGGTTCACACAGATACGCAGTATTTT. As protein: CATSEGQVHTDTQYF.

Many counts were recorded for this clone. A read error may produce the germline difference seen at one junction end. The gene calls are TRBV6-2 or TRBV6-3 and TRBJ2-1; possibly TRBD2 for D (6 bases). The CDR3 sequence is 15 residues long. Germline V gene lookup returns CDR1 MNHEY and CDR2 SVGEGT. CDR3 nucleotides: TGTGCCACCAGTCGCCTTAGCGGAGCCTACAATGAGCAGTTCTTC. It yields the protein CATSRLSGAYNEQFF.